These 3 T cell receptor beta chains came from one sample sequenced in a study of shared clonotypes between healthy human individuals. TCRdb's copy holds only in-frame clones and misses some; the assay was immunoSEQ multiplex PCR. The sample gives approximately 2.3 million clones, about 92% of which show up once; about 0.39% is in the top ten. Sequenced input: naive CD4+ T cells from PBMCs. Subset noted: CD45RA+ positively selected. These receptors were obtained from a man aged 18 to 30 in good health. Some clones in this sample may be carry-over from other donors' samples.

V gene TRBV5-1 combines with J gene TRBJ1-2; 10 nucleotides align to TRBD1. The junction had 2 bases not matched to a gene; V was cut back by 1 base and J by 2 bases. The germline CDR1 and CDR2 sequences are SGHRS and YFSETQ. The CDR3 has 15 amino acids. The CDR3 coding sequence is TGCGCCAGCAGCTTGCAGGGACAGGGGAACTATGGCTACACCTTC. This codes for CASSLQGQGNYGYTF.

Written as DNA, the CDR3 is TGCGCCAGCAGCCAAGTGGTTCCCCGGAGCCAAGAGACCCAGTACTTC. Translation: CASSQVVPRSQETQYF. This chain connects TRBV4-1 to TRBJ2-5; D uncertain. The CDR3 totals 16 residues. The V end lost 1 base, the J end lost 1 base, and 13 bases lay between the germline ends. Germline CDR1 and CDR2: MGHRA and YSYEKL.

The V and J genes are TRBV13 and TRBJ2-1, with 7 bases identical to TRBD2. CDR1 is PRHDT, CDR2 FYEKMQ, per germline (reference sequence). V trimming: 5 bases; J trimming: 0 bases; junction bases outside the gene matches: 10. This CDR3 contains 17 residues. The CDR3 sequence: CASSPTSEPSSYNEQFF. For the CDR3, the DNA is TGTGCCAGCAGCCCTACTAGCGAACCGAGCTCCTACAATGAGCAGTTCTTC.